The sequence of this T cell receptor beta chain was determined in a study of T cell responses to AZD1222 COVID-19 vaccine. Study-level points and caveats: The CD4 TCRs associated with vaccination extended across spike and predominated at 160-218 and 743-854. Clonal diversity was possibly underestimated, and white British individuals and females predominated among donors. Nearly half of spike-specific TCRs reportedly go after variant regions that carry no mutations.

Here immunoSEQ multiplex PCR was the method, and the copy in TCRdb shows in-frame clones only, minus some. The sample includes around 120,000 clones, about nine tenths of them seen just once. CDR1 and CDR2 from the germline V gene are SEHNR and FQNEAQ (reference sequence). Trimming took 3 bases from V and 9 from J, leaving 17 bases between them. There are 14 residues in the CDR3. Of note for this clone: Its antigen is as yet unknown.

This clonotype was sampled from an adult in good health. Here the sequenced sample was peripheral blood, taken on day 0 of AZD1222 vaccination. The rearrangement links TRBV7-9 to TRBJ1-1; weak D call: TRBD1 (6 bases). CDR3 in DNA: TGTGCCAGCAGCTTCGGCTCACGAGGGGGGAAAGCTTTCTTT. Its translation: CASSFGSRGGKAFF.